Here is one T cell receptor beta chain with its context. Those enrolled, adults aged about 18 to 89 years, came from roughly 22 US areas. The record originates from a study of blood T cell repertoires in COVID-19. Study at large: Whether acute or convalescent, the COVID-19 samples came from the United States, Italy and Spain. Sources were T cells, B-cell-depleted T cells, or PBMCs; the material itself was cDNA or gDNA.

Germline V gives CDR1 LNHDA, CDR2 SQIVND (reference sequence). There are 16 residues in the CDR3. V trimming: 9 bases; J trimming: 2 bases; junction bases outside the gene matches: 11. Method: immunoSEQ multiplex PCR; TCRdb's copy keeps in-frame clones and lacks some. This sample has 200,000 to 300,000 clones, with 85% found just once. The sequencing sample was made of PBMCs or T cells enriched from blood (not recorded which). The receptor was isolated from a woman between 45 and 65 years old with acute COVID-19. The chain joins TRBV19 to TRBJ1-4, with TRBD1 matching 8 bases. The CDR3 region is CASSDRGTSTNEKLFF. The DNA for the CDR3 is TGTGCCAGCTCTGACAGGGGCACCTCGACTAATGAAAAACTGTTTTTT.